This T cell receptor (beta chain) was recovered during a study of T cells after yellow fever vaccination. Whole-study results and caveats: The booster response re-showed most primary clones: 96% CD4, approximately 85% CD8.

About this clonotype itself: Its antigen is unidentified.

TCRdb independently ran MiXCR on the 5' RACE reads; one entry per CDR3 protein. The profile shows 200,000 to 300,000 distinct CDR3 sequences, about 7% of them singletons. The CDR3 consists of 14 residues. The V and J ends lost 0 bases and 4 bases respectively, with 9 bases between them. The V gene's germline CDR1 is MNHEY and CDR2 SVGEGT. The origin of this receptor is a man aged 25 to 40 who received the YFV17D yellow fever vaccine. The input for sequencing was CD4+ T cells sorted from PBMCs, taken 15 days after the yellow fever booster vaccination. The rearrangement links TRBV6-2 or TRBV6-3 to TRBJ1-2; D gene unclear. This CDR3 reads CASSYSIFGYGYTF. DNA for the CDR3: TGTGCCAGCAGTTACTCGATCTTCGGCTATGGCTACACCTTC.